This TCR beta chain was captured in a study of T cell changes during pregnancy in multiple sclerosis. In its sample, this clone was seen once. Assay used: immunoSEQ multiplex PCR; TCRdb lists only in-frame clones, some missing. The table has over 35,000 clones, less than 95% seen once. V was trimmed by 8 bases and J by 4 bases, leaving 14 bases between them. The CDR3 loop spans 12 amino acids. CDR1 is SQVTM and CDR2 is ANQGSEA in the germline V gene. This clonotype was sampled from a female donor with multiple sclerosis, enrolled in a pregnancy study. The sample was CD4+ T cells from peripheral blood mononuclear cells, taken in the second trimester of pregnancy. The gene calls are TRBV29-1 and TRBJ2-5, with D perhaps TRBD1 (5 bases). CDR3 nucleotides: TGCAGCTTCCGACTGGGGCGAGAGACCCAGTACTTC. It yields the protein CSFRLGRETQYF. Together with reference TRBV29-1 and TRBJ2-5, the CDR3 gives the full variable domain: SAVISQKPSRDICQRGTSLTIQCQVDSQVTMMFWYRQQPGQSLTLIATANQGSEATYESGFVIDKFPISRPNLTFSTLTVSNMSPEDSSIYLCSFRLGRETQYFGPGTRLLVL.